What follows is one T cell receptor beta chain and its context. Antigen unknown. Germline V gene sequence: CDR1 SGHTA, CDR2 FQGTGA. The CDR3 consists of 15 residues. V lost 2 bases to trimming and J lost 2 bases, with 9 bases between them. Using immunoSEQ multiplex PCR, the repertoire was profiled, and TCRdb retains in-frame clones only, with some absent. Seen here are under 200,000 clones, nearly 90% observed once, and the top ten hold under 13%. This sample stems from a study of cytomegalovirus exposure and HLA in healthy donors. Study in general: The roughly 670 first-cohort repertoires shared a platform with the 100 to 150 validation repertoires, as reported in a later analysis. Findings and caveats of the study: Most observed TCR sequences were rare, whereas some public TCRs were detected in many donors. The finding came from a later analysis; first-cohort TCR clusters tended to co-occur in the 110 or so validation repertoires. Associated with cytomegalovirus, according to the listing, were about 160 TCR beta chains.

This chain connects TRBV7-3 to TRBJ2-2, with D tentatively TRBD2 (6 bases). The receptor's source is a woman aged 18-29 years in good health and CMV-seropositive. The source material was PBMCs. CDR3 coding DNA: TGTGCCAGCAGCTTATCACTAGCCAACACCGGGGAGCTGTTTTTT. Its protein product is CASSLSLANTGELFF.